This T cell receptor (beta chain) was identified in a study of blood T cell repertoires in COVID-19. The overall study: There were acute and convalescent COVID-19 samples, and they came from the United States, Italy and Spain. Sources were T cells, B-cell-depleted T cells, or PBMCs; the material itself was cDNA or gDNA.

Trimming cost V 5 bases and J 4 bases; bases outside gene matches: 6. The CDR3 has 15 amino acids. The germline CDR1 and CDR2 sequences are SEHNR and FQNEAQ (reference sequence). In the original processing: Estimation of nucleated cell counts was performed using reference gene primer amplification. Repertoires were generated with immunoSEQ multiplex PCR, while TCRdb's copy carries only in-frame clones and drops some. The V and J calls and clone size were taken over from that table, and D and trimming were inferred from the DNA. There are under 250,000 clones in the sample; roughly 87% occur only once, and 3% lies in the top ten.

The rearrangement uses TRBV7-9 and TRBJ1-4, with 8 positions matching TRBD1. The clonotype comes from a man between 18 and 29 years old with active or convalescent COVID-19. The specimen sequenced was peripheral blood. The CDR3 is CASSLRQGLNEKLFF. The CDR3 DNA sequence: TGTGCCAGCAGCCTACGACAGGGGCTTAATGAAAAACTGTTTTTT. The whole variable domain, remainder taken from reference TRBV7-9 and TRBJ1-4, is DTGVSQNPRHKITKRGQNVTFRCDPISEHNRLYWYRQTLGQGPEFLTYFQNEAQLEKSRLLSDRFSAERPKGSFSTLEIQRTEQGDSAMYLCASSLRQGLNEKLFFGSGTQLSVL.